This entry describes one T cell receptor beta chain. The table came from immunoSEQ multiplex PCR; TCRdb's copy has only in-frame clones and leaves some out. The data hold approximately 23,000 clones, with 80% to 85% observed a single time. The data belong to a study of sequential checkpoint blockade in melanoma. As for treatment: randomized to nivolumab then ipilimumab (arm A) or the reverse (arm B). The TCR sequence derives from a human donor with melanoma. The specimen was CD8+ T cells sorted from blood (inferred from file names), collected from a patient given nivolumab and ipilimumab in sequence.

The CDR3 loop is CASSLGESWYF. The CDR3 DNA reads as TGCGCCAGCAGCTTGGGAGAGTCGTGGTATTTT. The V gene is TRBV5-1, the J gene TRBJ2-3; unclear D gene. The CDR3 has 11 amino acids. The germline V gene has CDR1 SGHRS and CDR2 YFSETQ. Trimming stripped 0 bases from V and 14 bases from J, with 10 bases between.